Below, one T cell receptor beta chain is given with its context. No antigen is known for it. These data come from a study of T cell responses to AZD1222 COVID-19 vaccine. Overall study findings and caveats: After two AZD1222 doses, spike-specific TCR breadth and depth rose versus day 0. Of the AZD1222 recipients, only 6 or 7 were seropositive at baseline.

Data came from immunoSEQ multiplex PCR; TCRdb stores just in-frame clones and leaves some out. The sample lists about 85,000 clones, about 90% seen once, with roughly 7.6% in the top ten. CDR1 and CDR2 (germline): LNHDA, SQIVND (reference sequence). Trimming took 7 bases from V and 4 from J; bases not matched to a gene: 6. This CDR3 has 13 amino acids. This receptor was identified in an adult in good health. The sequences come from peripheral blood, collected on day 0 of AZD1222 vaccination. The chain joins TRBV19 to TRBJ1-1; 7 positions agree with TRBD1. The CDR3 here is CASTLHRGTEAFF. CDR3 sequence (DNA): TGTGCCAGTACTCTCCACAGGGGCACTGAAGCTTTCTTT.